A single sample is the source of the 4 T cell receptor beta chains below, sequenced in a study of vaccination effects on CD4 cells after COVID-19. ViraFEST assay sequencing came after antigen-specific CD4+ T cells were expanded with viral peptide pools. Isolating CD4+ T cells followed 9 to 11 days of culture. Two doses of either BNT162b2 or mRNA-1273 were given to each participant. Antigens of these TCRs are unknown. Assay: immunoSEQ multiplex PCR; the TCRdb copy retains only in-frame clones and omits some. The sample includes approximately 25,000 clones, roughly 80% seen only once; the top ten take approximately 1.5%. Here the sequenced sample was CD4+ T cells from PBMCs cultured with HCoV-NL63 spike peptides, taken after COVID-19 vaccination. The receptors originated from a human donor who received a COVID-19 vaccine. Some clones in this sample may be carry-over from other donors' samples.

The chain uses TRBV3-1 (or the pseudogene TRBV3-2) and TRBJ1-1; D might be TRBD1 (6 bases). Germline V gene sequence: CDR1 LGHDT, CDR2 YNNKEL (reference sequence). CDR3 length: 11 residues. The V and J ends lost 4 bases and 7 bases respectively, with 7 bases between them. The CDR3 coding sequence is TGTGCCAGCAGCCGGGGGCATGAAGCTTTCTTT. It yields the protein CASSRGHEAFF.

The CDR3 DNA follows: TGTGCCAGACACCGCCCTGGGGACGCTTACGAGCAGTACGTC. Encoded protein: CARHRPGDAYEQYV. The chain is built from TRBV19 and TRBJ2-7; D is possibly TRBD1 or TRBD2 (5 bases each). V was cut by 9 bases and J by 4 bases, with 19 bases left in between. Per the germline V gene, CDR1 is LNHDA and CDR2 is SQIVND (reference sequence). The CDR3 totals 14 residues.

The rearrangement uses TRBV30 and TRBJ2-2, with 9 bases matching TRBD2. From germline, CDR1 is GTSNPN and CDR2 SVGIG (reference sequence). J lost 4 bases, V lost 3 bases, and 6 bases had no gene match. This CDR3 has 15 amino acids. This chain's CDR3 is CAWRLRTSVTGELFF. CDR3 nucleotide sequence: TGTGCCTGGAGGCTAAGGACTAGCGTCACCGGGGAGCTGTTTTTT.

Only a few counts were recorded for this clone. J is TRBJ2-3 and V is TRBV7-2; no clear D. The CDR3 spans 15 residues. Trimming removed 0 bases from V and 6 bases from J, with 13 bases in between. The germline V gene has CDR1 SGHTA and CDR2 FQGNSA. Written as DNA, the CDR3 is TGTGCCAGCAGCTTAGCCAAAGTTACTGCGGATACGCAGTATTTT. Its translation is CASSLAKVTADTQYF.